Below, 3 T cell receptor beta chains from the same sample are listed, as sequenced in a study of somatic mutations in cytotoxic T cells in rheumatoid arthritis. Here immunoSEQ multiplex PCR was the method, and the copy in TCRdb shows in-frame clones only, minus some. The repertoire includes fewer than 15,000 clones, more than 65% of them detected once, and roughly a tenth sits in the top ten. Sequenced sample: CD8+ T cells sorted from blood. The origin of the receptors is an adult with rheumatoid arthritis.

The chain is built from TRBV7-8 and TRBJ1-3; possible D gene TRBD1, 6 bases. CDR1 is SGHVS, CDR2 FQNEAQ, per germline. The CDR3 runs 17 residues. With 1 base removed from V and 4 bases from J, the gap between germline ends came to 17 bases. CDR3 residues: CASSLGVPGAVGNTIYF. DNA for the CDR3: TGTGCCAGCAGCTTAGGTGTTCCGGGGGCGGTGGGAAACACCATATATTTT.

This clone has only one observation. The chain couples TRBV19 to TRBJ2-7; a weak D match, TRBD1 (5 bases). The CDR3 runs 16 residues. The germline V gene encodes CDR1 LNHDA and CDR2 SQIVND (reference sequence). The CDR3: CAQWGRKQTKLYEQYF. The CDR3 coding sequence is TGTGCTCAGTGGGGCCGGAAACAGACAAAACTCTACGAGCAGTACTTC.

V usage is TRBV7-9 and J usage is TRBJ1-4; the D gene is possibly TRBD1 (6 bases). Per germline, CDR1 SEHNR and CDR2 FQNEAQ (reference sequence). Trimming removed 0 bases at V and 6 bases at J, with 14 bases between. The CDR3 contains 16 residues. The CDR3 spells CASSLAPGHIDEKLFF. The CDR3 DNA reads as TGTGCCAGCAGCTTAGCGCCGGGACATATAGATGAAAAACTGTTTTTT. Variable domain in full (rest from reference TRBV7-9 and TRBJ1-4): DTGVSQNPRHKITKRGQNVTFRCDPISEHNRLYWYRQTLGQGPEFLTYFQNEAQLEKSRLLSDRFSAERPKGSFSTLEIQRTEQGDSAMYLCASSLAPGHIDEKLFFGSGTQLSVL.